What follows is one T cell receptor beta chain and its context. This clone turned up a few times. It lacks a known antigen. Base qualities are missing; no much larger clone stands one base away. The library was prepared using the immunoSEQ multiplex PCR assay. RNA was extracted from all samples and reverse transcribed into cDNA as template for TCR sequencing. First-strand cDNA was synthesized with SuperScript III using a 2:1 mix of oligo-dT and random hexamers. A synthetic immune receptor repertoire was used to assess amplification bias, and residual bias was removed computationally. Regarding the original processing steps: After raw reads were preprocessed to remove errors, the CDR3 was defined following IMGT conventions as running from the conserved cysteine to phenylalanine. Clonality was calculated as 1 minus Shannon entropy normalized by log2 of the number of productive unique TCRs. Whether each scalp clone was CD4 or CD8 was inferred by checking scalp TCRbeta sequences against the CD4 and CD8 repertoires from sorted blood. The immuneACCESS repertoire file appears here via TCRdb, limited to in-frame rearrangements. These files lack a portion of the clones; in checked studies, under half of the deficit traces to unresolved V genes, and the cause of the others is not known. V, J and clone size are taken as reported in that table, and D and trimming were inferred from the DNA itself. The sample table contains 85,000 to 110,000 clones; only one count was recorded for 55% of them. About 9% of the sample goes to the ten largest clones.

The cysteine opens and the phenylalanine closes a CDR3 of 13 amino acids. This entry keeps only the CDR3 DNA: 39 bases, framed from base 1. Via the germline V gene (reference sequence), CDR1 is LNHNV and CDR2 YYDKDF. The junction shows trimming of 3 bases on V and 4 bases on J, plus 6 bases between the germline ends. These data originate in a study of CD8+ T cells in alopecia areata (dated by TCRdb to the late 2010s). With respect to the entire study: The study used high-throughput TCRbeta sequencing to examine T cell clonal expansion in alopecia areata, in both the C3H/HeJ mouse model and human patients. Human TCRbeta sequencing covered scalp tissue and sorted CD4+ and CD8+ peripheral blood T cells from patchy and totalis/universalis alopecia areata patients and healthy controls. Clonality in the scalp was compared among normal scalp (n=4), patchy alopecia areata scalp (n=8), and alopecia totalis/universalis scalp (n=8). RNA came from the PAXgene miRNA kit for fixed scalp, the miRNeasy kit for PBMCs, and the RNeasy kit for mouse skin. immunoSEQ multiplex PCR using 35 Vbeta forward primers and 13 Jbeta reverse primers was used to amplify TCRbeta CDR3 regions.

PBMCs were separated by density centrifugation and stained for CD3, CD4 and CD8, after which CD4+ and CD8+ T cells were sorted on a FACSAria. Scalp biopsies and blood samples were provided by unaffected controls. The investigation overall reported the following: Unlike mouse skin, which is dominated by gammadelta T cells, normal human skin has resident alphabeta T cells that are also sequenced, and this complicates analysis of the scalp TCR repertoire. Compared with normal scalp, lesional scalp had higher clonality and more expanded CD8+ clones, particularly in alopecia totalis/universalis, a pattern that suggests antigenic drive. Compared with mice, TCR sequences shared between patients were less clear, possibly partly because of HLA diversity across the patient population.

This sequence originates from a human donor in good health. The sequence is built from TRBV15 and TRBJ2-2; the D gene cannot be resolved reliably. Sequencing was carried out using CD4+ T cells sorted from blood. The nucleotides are TGTGCCACCAGCAGGTACGCCACCGGGGAGCTGTTTTTT. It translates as CATSRYATGELFF.